These 23 T cell receptor beta chains were all obtained from the same sample, sequenced in a study of blood T cells in healthy people across ages. With a J-beta primer mix and a sample-barcoded 5' primer, a second PCR ran about 7 to 12 cycles. From the 5' RACE reads, TCRdb called clonotypes with MiXCR, one entry per CDR3 protein. The sample carries about a million distinct CDR3 sequences, roughly half recorded once. Sequenced sample: blood. These receptor sequences come from a woman aged 55-69 years in good health.

This clonotype has a handful of counts. The chain employs TRBV12-3 or TRBV12-4 and TRBJ2-3, with D maybe TRBD2 (6 bases). The CDR3 length is 13 residues. V dropped 3 bases and J dropped 6 bases, with 10 bases sitting between them. The CDR3 is CASSFGGLDTQYF. CDR3 DNA: TGTGCCAGCAGTTTTGGGGGGTTGGATACGCAGTATTTT.

A single count supports this clonotype. The CDR3 loop is CASSPLSGGEGETQYF. CDR3 nucleotides: TGTGCCAGCAGCCCGCTTAGCGGTGGGGAGGGAGAGACCCAGTACTTC. The chain couples TRBV4-2 to TRBJ2-7; 7 nucleotides line up with TRBD2. The DNA matches TRBJ2-5 better at its end, which makes the J call doubtful. The CDR3 runs 16 residues. Germline assignment: CDR1 LGHNA and CDR2 YNFKEQ.

The rearrangement uses TRBV29-1 and TRBJ1-5, with a weak D call TRBD1 (5 bases). The length of the CDR3 is 13 residues. V lost 4 bases to trimming and J lost 0 bases, with 7 bases between them. Germline V gene lookup returns CDR1 SQVTM and CDR2 ANQGSEA. The CDR3: CSVVTDSNQPQHF. In DNA, the CDR3 is TGCAGCGTTGTGACAGATAGCAATCAGCCCCAGCATTTT.

This clonotype was observed a handful of times. The chain carries TRBV6-1 and TRBJ1-6, with a possible D match to TRBD1 (6 bases). The germline V gene has CDR1 MNHNS and CDR2 SASEGT. The CDR3 totals 17 residues. Trimming took 0 bases from V and 9 from J, leaving 18 bases between them. CDR3 coding DNA: TGTGCCAGCAGTGAAGCGAGCCTCCCTCAGGGGACTTCACCCCTCCACTTT. Translation gives CASSEASLPQGTSPLHF.

This clonotype was seen a few times. The chain recombines TRBV29-1 with TRBJ2-1, with TRBD1 matching over 8 bases. With 5 bases clipped from V and 5 bases from J, the junction kept 26 bases outside the gene matches. Per germline, CDR1 SQVTM and CDR2 ANQGSEA. The CDR3 has 20 amino acids. CDR3 coding DNA: TGCAGCGTTTTTCTAACCCCCCGGGGACAGGTGTCCATAAAGAACAATGAGCAGTTCTTC. This codes for CSVFLTPRGQVSIKNNEQFF.

The chain joins TRBV5-1 to TRBJ2-2; D is unclear. Germline CDR1 is SGHRS and CDR2 is YFSETQ. Trimming stripped 4 bases from V and 6 bases from J, with 10 bases between. This CDR3 spans 13 amino acids. CDR3: CASSRRLAGELFF. The CDR3 DNA reads TGCGCCAGCAGCCGAAGACTTGCCGGGGAGCTGTTTTTT.

This clonotype was counted once. J is TRBJ2-2 and V is TRBV29-1; tentatively, D is TRBD1 (6 bases). The CDR3 extends over 15 amino acids. CDR1 and CDR2 from the germline V gene are SQVTM and ANQGSEA. V lost 6 bases, J lost 1 base, and 15 bases lay in between. In DNA, the CDR3 is TGCAGCGTCTTTCCCGCGGACAGGAACACCGGGGAGCTGTTTTTT. It specifies CSVFPADRNTGELFF.

V usage is TRBV7-2 and J usage is TRBJ2-4; tentative D call: TRBD1 (6 bases). The CDR3 loop spans 17 amino acids. Per germline, CDR1 SGHTA and CDR2 FQGNSA. V was clipped by 1 base and J by 2 bases, with 15 bases between them. The CDR3, as DNA: TGTGCCAGCAGCTTAGGAGATGGGGGCAGGACCAAAAACATTCAGTACTTC. Its protein is CASSLGDGGRTKNIQYF.

Comments on this clonotype: One end of the junction does not line up with germline, which may come from a read error. The rearrangement joins TRBV29-1 to TRBJ2-1, with D possibly matching TRBD2 (6 bases). The CDR3 is made up of 13 amino acids. Germline V lookup: CDR1 SQVTM, CDR2 ANQGSEA. DNA of the CDR3: TGCAGCGTTGGAGCGGGCTCCTACAAGGAGCAGTTCTTC. Residues: CSVGAGSYKEQFF.

This chain links TRBV4-2 with TRBJ2-7; TRBD2 matches at 11 bases. TRBJ2-5 matches the DNA end more closely, so the J call is doubtful. This CDR3 region has 18 residues. Per germline, CDR1 LGHNA and CDR2 YNFKEQ. CDR3 amino acids: CASSQESILAGGPETQYF. The CDR3 bases are TGTGCCAGCAGCCAAGAATCTATTTTAGCGGGAGGGCCGGAGACCCAGTACTTC.

The chain employs TRBV7-9 and TRBJ1-2; 7 nucleotides line up with TRBD1. This CDR3 spans 14 amino acids. The germline gives CDR1 SEHNR, CDR2 FQNEAQ (reference sequence). Trimming at V came to 4 bases and at J to 9 bases, leaving 11 bases not matched to a gene. The CDR3 DNA reads TGTGCCAGCAGCTCGCTGACAGGGACATTGAGCTACACCTTC. Amino acid sequence: CASSSLTGTLSYTF.

The table lists this clonotype with many counts. V and J are TRBV29-1 and TRBJ2-3; 7 bases line up with TRBD1. There are 21 residues in the CDR3. The junction had 25 bases not matched to a gene; V was cut back by 3 bases and J by 1 base. Germline CDR1 is SQVTM and CDR2 is ANQGSEA. As DNA, the CDR3 is TGCAGCGTTGACCACCGAGGGCCACAGGGGCCATTCTTTAGAGGCACAGATACGCAGTATTTT. As protein: CSVDHRGPQGPFFRGTDTQYF.

The chain combines TRBV7-2 with TRBJ2-7; tentatively, D is TRBD2 (5 bases). The germline CDR1 and CDR2 sequences are SGHTA and FQGNSA. CDR3 length: 14 amino acids. The V end was cut by 0 bases, the J end by 5 bases, with 11 bases between. The CDR3 DNA sequence: TGTGCCAGCAGCTTAGCGAGAGGGTCCCACGAGCAGTACTTC. Its protein is CASSLARGSHEQYF.

This clonotype came up once. Compared with germline, one end of the junction differs, possibly owing to a read error. The V gene is TRBV4-3, the J gene TRBJ2-7; D gene uncertain. This CDR3 is 14 amino acids long. CDR1 and CDR2 (germline): LGHNA, YSLEER. Written as DNA, the CDR3 is TGCGTCAGCAGCCAATGGACCGCGACCTACGAGCAGTACTTC. Protein sequence: CVSSQWTATYEQYF.

This chain links TRBV9 with TRBJ2-1; TRBD2 might be the D (6 bases). Germline-derived CDR1 and CDR2 are SGDLS and YYNGEE. V was pared by 3 bases and J by 6 bases, with 16 bases between. CDR3 length: 15 amino acids. The CDR3 protein is CASSANVAARNEQFF. The CDR3 DNA sequence: TGTGCCAGCAGCGCCAATGTAGCGGCCCGCAATGAGCAGTTCTTC.

This sequence joins TRBV20-1 and TRBJ2-1, with TRBD2 matching 12 bases. The germline gives CDR1 DFQATT, CDR2 SNEGSKA (reference sequence). The CDR3 consists of 14 residues. V was clipped by 6 bases and J by 4 bases; unmatched bases: 4. The CDR3 loop is CSAIGTSGYNEQFF. For the CDR3, the DNA is TGCAGTGCAATAGGGACTAGCGGGTACAATGAGCAGTTCTTC.

The chain employs TRBV12-3 or TRBV12-4 and TRBJ1-2, with D possibly matching TRBD1 (6 bases). Between the trimmed V and J ends, which lost 4 bases and 0 bases, there was a span of 12 bases. CDR3 length: 15 residues. CDR3 sequence: CASSYQGRANYGYTF. Here the CDR3 DNA reads TGTGCCAGCAGTTACCAGGGGAGAGCTAACTATGGCTACACCTTC.

V gene TRBV16 combines with J gene TRBJ2-3, with D hard to call. The length of the CDR3 is 15 residues. Germline V gene lookup returns CDR1 KGHSY and CDR2 FQNENV. V was cut by 4 bases and J by 5 bases, with 16 bases left in between. CDR3 nucleotide sequence: TGTGCCAGCAGCCCCCCGCACTCCGATATAGATACGCAGTATTTT. Amino acids: CASSPPHSDIDTQYF.

The chain couples TRBV20-1 to TRBJ2-3; 9 bases match TRBD2. There are 14 residues in the CDR3. V shed 6 bases, J shed 6 bases, and the junction held 10 bases outside the gene matches. The germline V gene encodes CDR1 DFQATT and CDR2 SNEGSKA (reference sequence). CDR3 DNA: TGCAGTGCGCAAGACCTCGGACTAGCGGATACGCAGTATTTT. It is translated as CSAQDLGLADTQYF.

A few counts support this clonotype. This chain joins TRBV12-3 or TRBV12-4 and TRBJ2-1; 8 positions match TRBD2. The ends lost 5 bases at V and 15 bases at J; junction bases unmatched: 12. The length of the CDR3 is 13 residues. CDR3 loop: CASSPWSSGILFF. CDR3 nucleotide sequence: TGTGCCAGCAGTCCGTGGAGTAGCGGGATTTTGTTCTTC.

This clonotype was seen a handful of times. This chain joins TRBV7-2 and TRBJ2-3; a weak D match, TRBD1 (6 bases). The CDR3 totals 17 residues. V was pared by 2 bases and J by 0 bases, with 15 bases between. From germline, CDR1 is SGHTA and CDR2 FQGNSA. The DNA of the CDR3 is TGTGCCAGCAGCTTACAGGGGAGCCGGACTAGCACAGATACGCAGTATTTT. It translates to CASSLQGSRTSTDTQYF. The variable domain in full, with the rest retrieved from reference TRBV7-2 and TRBJ2-3, is GAGVSQSPSNKVTEKGKDVELRCDPISGHTALYWYRQSLGQGLEFLIYFQGNSAPDKSGLPSDRFSAERTGGSVSTLTIQRTQQEDSAVYLCASSLQGSRTSTDTQYFGPGTRLTVL.

The rearrangement uses TRBV7-9 and TRBJ2-1; TRBD2 matches at 8 bases. Germline values: CDR1 SEHNR, CDR2 FQNEAQ (reference sequence). There are 15 residues in the CDR3. Trimming cost V 3 bases and J 4 bases; bases outside gene matches: 5. DNA for the CDR3: TGTGCCAGCAGCTTGGGACTAGGCTTATACAATGAGCAGTTCTTC. Protein: CASSLGLGLYNEQFF.

The gene calls are TRBV21-1 and TRBJ2-3. TRBV21-1 is a documented pseudogene. CDR3 length equals 10 residues. CDR3 loop: CASTVPEQYF. CDR3 nucleotides: TGTGCCAGTACAGTTCCTGAGCAGTATTTT.